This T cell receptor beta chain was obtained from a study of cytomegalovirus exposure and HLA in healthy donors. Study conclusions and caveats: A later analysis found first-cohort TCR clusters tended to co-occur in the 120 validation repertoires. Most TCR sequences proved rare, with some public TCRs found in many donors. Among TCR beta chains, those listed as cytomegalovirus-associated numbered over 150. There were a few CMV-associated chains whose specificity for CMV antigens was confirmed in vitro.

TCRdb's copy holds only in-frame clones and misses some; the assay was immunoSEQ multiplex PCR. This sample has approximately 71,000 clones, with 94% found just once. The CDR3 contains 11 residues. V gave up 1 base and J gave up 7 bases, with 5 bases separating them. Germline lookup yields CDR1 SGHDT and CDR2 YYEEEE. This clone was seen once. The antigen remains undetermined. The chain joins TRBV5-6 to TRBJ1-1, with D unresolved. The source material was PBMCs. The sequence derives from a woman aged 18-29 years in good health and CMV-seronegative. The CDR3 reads CASSLTGEAFF. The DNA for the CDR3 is TGTGCCAGCAGCTTGACGGGTGAAGCTTTCTTT.